Included here is one TCR beta chain sequence, with context. The data are from a study of technical replicates of blood from several donors. Profiling relied on immunoSEQ multiplex PCR, and the TCRdb table lists in-frame clones only, not all of them. The data contain 55,000 to 85,000 clones, under 98% of them seen just once; the ten biggest clones take up approximately 0.25%. The CDR3 runs to 16 residues. The germline CDR1 and CDR2 sequences are LGHNA and YNFKEQ. The ends were cut back, 0 bases at V and 8 bases at J, with 17 bases in the middle. Sequenced input: T cells isolated from PBMCs. This TCR derives from a human donor in good health. The V call is TRBV4-2, the J call TRBJ1-5, with D unclear. The CDR3 DNA is TGTGCCAGCAGCCAAGACCCCTACACCTTGCGGGAGCCCCAGCATTTT. Translating gives CASSQDPYTLREPQHF.